This TCR beta chain was obtained from a study of neurological immune-mediated disorders (dated by TCRdb to the late 2010s). Describing the broader study: Peripheral blood TCR-beta repertoires from patients with HTLV-I-associated myelopathy (HAM/TSP), patients with multiple sclerosis, and healthy controls were compared in the study using UMI-based sequencing. The cohort was made up of 65 to 75 subjects, consisting of roughly 14 HAM/TSP patients, 35 or so multiple sclerosis patients and about 20 healthy controls. The approximately 99 TCR-beta libraries included longitudinal samples, technical triplicates and paired sorted CD4+ and CD8+ T-cell subsets alongside PBMC samples.

Study-wide conclusions, independent of this receptor: No identical CDR3 amino acid sequences were shared among expanded clones across subjects, suggesting private TCR-beta repertoires in all groups. TCR clonal expansion was highest in HAM/TSP patients and lowest in MS patients, with MS patients falling below even healthy controls.

cDNA synthesis used template-switch 5'RACE with a primer carrying a 10-nucleotide random unique molecular identifier tagging each TCR transcript. Every sequencing run yielded over 190 million TCR-beta sequences covering 15-18 subjects. Total RNA was extracted with the RNeasy kit. TCR-beta VDJ regions were amplified with primers for the TCR constant region and the 5'RACE anchor, using the KAPA Real-time Library Amplification kit. Sample indexes and Illumina adaptors were added in a first PCR, after which library yield was increased in a second PCR. After Ampure bead purification, the roughly 650 bp TCR product was size-selected on a 2% E-gel SizeSelection system. Before pooling, library quality was checked on a Bioanalyzer, concentration was measured with Qubit, and libraries were quantified with the Kapa Library Quantification kit. An Illumina HiSeq 2500 sequenced the libraries paired-end 2 x 150 bp. To increase sequence diversity, about 24-32% phiX was spiked into each library pool. Turning to the authors' computational methods: The UMI-based MiGEC pipeline processed quality-filtered reads and removed over 75% of raw TCR sequences during error correction. VDJ genes were aligned to IMGT germline references, and clonotypes were defined by unique CDR3 amino acid sequence plus V-J genes. Clonal expansion, Shannon diversity, and CDR3 relatedness (CalcPairwiseDistances, ClusterSamples) were evaluated with VDJtools, and phylogenetic trees were built with CLCbio workbench. A clone was classed as expanded if it had 8 or more unique UMIs, a cutoff based on coefficient-of-variation modelling across technical triplicates. Using fastp trimming at Q25 and MiXCR clonotype assembly, TCRdb reanalyzed the public sequencing data and kept in-frame beta chains. Under each unique CDR3 protein, matching rows form one entry showing the most common genes and DNA. TCRdb, not the authors, supplied the V and J calls. The sample table contains approximately 48,000 distinct CDR3 sequences; only one count was recorded for roughly 15% of them. Together, the top ten hold 3.5% to 4.5% of the sample.

Healthy controls were blood bank volunteers in Maryland, USA. For unsorted PBMC libraries, 2 million PBMCs were used after storage in RNAlater at -80 degrees C until RNA extraction. PBMCs were separated from peripheral blood using Ficoll-Hypaque density gradient centrifugation and then cryopreserved in liquid nitrogen. This clonotype was recorded many times. Its antigen has not been determined. Per-nucleotide qualities are absent, and no much larger clonotype sits a single base away. The CDR3 numbers 18 residues from cysteine through phenylalanine. Of the read, only the CDR3 DNA is kept; its 54 bases are in frame from base 1. CDR1 and CDR2 (SGHRS, YFSETQ) derive from the germline V gene. Clipping removes 4 bases from V and 2 bases from J, with 12 as the unmatched junction base count.

The source is a man in his 60s in good health. Sequenced sample: PBMCs. The chain uses TRBV5-1 and TRBJ1-1, and 12 junction bases match TRBD1. In nucleotides, the sequence is TGCGCCAGCAGCCCGGGACAGGGGGCTTTTACAGGAAACACTGAAGCTTTCTTT. Its amino acids are CASSPGQGAFTGNTEAFF.